This T cell receptor (beta chain) was retrieved from a study of vaccination and CD4 T cells after COVID-19. The V gene's germline CDR1 is SEHNR and CDR2 FQNEAQ (reference sequence). V was pared by 0 bases and J by 0 bases, with 5 bases between. The CDR3 has 15 residues. Sequenced with the Oncomine TCR Beta short-read assay was DNA taken from cultured CD4+ T cells. TCRdb reprocessed the PCR reads with MiXCR, giving one entry per CDR3 protein. The table lists 7,000 to 8,500 distinct CDR3 sequences, roughly 38% of them singletons. Concerning this clonotype: What it binds is not known.

The treatment was: approximately nine-day PBMC culture with coronavirus spike peptide pools or control peptides (ViraFEST assay). The unexposed donor provided CD4+ T cells, which were taken before the COVID-19 pandemic (2011-2018). ViraFEST grew antigen-specific T cells using peptide pools, then sequenced TCRs. This chain links TRBV7-9 with TRBJ2-2; D call uncertain. This TCR was recovered from a human donor in good health. Sequencing was carried out using CD4+ T cells from blood, cultured in vitro. The CDR3 sequence is CASSLAVPNTGELFF. The CDR3 bases are TGTGCCAGCAGCTTAGCGGTGCCGAACACCGGGGAGCTGTTTTTT.